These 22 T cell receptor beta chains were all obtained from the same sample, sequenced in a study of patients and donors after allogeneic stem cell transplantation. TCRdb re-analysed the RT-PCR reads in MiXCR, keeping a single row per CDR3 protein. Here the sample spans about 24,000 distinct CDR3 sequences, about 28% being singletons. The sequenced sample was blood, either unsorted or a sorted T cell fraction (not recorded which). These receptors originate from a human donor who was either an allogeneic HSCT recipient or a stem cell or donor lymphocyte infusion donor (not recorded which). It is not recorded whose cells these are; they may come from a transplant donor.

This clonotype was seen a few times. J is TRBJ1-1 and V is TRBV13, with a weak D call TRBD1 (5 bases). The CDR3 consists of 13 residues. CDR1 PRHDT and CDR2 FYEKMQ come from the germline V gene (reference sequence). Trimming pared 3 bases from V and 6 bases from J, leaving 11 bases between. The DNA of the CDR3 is TGTGCCAGCAGCTTCGCGAGGGACGCTGAAGCTTTCTTT. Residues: CASSFARDAEAFF.

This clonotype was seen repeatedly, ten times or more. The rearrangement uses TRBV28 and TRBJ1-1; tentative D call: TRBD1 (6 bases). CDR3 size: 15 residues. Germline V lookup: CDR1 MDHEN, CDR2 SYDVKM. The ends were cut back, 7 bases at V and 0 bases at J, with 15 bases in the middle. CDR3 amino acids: CASTLGGRMNTEAFF. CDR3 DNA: TGTGCCAGCACCCTAGGGGGACGGATGAACACTGAAGCTTTCTTT.

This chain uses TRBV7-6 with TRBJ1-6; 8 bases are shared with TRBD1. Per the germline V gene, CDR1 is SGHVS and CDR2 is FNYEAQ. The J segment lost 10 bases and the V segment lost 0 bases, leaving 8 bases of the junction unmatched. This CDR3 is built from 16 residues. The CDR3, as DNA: TGTGCCAGCAGCTTAGCGGACAGGGCTTGGGGATCACCCCTCCACTTT. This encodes CASSLADRAWGSPLHF.

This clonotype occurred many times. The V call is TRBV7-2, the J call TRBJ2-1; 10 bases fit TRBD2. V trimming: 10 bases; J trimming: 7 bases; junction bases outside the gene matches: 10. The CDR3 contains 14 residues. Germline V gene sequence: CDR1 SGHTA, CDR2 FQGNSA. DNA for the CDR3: TGTGCCACAGGGCCGGGACTAGCGACGAATGAGCAGTTCTTC. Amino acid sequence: CATGPGLATNEQFF.

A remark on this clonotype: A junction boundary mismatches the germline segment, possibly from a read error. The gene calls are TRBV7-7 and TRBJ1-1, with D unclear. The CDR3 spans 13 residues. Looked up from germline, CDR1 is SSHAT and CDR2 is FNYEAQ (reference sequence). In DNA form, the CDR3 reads TGTGCTAGCAGCCTAGATGCGAACACTGAAGCTTTCTTT. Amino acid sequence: CASSLDANTEAFF.

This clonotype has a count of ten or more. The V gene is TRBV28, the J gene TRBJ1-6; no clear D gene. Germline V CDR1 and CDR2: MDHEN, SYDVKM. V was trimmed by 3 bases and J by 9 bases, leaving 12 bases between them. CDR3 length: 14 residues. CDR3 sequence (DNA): TGTGCCAGCAGTTTTGGAGGTTCGGGTTCACCCCTCCACTTT. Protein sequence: CASSFGGSGSPLHF.

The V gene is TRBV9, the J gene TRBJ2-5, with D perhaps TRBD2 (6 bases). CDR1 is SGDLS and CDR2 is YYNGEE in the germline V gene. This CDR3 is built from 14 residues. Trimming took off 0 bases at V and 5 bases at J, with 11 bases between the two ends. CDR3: CASSVVARGETQYF. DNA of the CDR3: TGTGCCAGCAGCGTAGTTGCCCGGGGGGAGACCCAGTACTTC.

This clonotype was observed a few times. In DNA, the CDR3 is TGTGCCAGCAGTCAGAGGGGGCGAGGTGGAATGGAACTGTTTTTT. Its translation: CASSQRGRGGMELFF. The chain recombines TRBV6-5 with TRBJ1-4, with 7 bases matching TRBD1. V was pared by 5 bases and J by 12 bases, with 15 bases of the junction left unmatched. Per the germline V gene, CDR1 is MNHEY and CDR2 is SVGAGI. The CDR3 spans 15 residues.

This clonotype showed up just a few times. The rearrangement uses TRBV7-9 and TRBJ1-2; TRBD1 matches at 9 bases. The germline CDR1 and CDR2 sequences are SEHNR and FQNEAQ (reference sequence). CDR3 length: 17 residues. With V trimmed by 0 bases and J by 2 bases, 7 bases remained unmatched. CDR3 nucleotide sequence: TGTGCCAGCAGCTTAGCGGTCGGGACAGGGAAGAACTATGGCTACACCTTC. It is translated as CASSLAVGTGKNYGYTF.

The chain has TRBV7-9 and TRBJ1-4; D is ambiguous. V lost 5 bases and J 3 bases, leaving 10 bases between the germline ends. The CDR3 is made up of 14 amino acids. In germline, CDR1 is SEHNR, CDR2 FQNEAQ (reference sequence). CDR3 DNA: TGTGCCAGCAGCGCCCGGGTCGCTAATGAAAAACTGTTTTTT. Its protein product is CASSARVANEKLFF.

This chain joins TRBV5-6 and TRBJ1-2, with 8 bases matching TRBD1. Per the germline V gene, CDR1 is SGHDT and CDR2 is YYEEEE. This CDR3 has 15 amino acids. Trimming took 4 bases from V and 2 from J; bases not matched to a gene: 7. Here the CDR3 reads CASSPTDRVNYGYTF. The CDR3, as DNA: TGTGCCAGCAGCCCCACGGACAGGGTAAACTATGGCTACACCTTC.

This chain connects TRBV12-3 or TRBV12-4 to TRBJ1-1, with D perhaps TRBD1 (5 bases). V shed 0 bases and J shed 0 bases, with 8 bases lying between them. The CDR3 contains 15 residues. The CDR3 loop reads CASSLAGAMNTEAFF. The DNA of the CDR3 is TGTGCCAGCAGTTTAGCAGGGGCCATGAACACTGAAGCTTTCTTT.

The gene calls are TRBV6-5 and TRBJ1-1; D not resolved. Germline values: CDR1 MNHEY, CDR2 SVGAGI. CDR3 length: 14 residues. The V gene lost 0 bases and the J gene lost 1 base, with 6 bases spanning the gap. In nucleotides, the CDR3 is TGTGCCAGCAGTTACTCATACACGAACACTGAAGCTTTCTTT. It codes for CASSYSYTNTEAFF.

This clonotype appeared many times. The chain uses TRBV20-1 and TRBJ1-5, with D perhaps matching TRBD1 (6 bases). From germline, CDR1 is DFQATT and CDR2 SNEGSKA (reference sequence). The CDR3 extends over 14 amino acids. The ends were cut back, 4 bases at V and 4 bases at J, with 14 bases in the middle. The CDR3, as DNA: TGCAGTGCTAAACAGGGATCGGGGAATCAGCCCCAGCATTTT. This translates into CSAKQGSGNQPQHF.

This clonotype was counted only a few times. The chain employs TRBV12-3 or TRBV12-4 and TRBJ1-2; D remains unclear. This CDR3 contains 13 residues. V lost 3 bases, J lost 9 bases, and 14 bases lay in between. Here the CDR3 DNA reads TGTGCCAGCAGTTTCAGGCCGGCTATTCGCTACACCTTC. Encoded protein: CASSFRPAIRYTF.

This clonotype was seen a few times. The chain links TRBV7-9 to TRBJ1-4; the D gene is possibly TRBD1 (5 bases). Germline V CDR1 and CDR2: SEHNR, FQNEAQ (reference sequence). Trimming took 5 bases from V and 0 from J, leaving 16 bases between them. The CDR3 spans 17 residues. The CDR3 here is CASSPPVGGPTNEKLFF. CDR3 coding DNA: TGTGCCAGCAGCCCCCCCGTCGGGGGACCAACTAATGAAAAACTGTTTTTT.

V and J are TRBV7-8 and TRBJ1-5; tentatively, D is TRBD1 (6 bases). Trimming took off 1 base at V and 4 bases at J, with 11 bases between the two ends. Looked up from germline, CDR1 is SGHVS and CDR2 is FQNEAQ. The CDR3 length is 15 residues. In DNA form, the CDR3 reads TGTGCCAGCAGCTTAGGGACAGCTTCTAATCAGCCCCAGCATTTT. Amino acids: CASSLGTASNQPQHF.

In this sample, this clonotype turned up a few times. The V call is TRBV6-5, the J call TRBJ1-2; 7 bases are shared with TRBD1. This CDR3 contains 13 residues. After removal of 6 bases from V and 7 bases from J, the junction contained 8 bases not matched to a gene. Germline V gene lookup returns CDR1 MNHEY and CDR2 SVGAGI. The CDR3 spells CASRNRDSSGYTF. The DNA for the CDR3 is TGTGCCAGCAGGAACCGGGACAGCTCTGGCTACACCTTC.

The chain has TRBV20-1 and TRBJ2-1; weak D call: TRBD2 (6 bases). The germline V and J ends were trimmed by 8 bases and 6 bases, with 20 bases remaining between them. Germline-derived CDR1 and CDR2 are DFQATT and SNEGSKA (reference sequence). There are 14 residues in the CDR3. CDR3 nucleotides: TGCAGTTTTACTGACGTGGGGAGGTTCAATGAGCAGTTCTTC. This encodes CSFTDVGRFNEQFF.

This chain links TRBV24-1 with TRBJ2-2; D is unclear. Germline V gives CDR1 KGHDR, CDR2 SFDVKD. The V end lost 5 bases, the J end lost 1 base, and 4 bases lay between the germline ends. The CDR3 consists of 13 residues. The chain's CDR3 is CATSARNTGELFF. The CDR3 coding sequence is TGTGCCACCAGTGCAAGGAACACCGGGGAGCTGTTTTTT.

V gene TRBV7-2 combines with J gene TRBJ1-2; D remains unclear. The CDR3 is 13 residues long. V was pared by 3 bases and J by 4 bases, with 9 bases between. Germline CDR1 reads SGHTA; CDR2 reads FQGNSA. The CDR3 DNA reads TGTGCCAGCAGCTTTTTCTCCCTCTATGGCTACACCTTC. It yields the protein CASSFFSLYGYTF.

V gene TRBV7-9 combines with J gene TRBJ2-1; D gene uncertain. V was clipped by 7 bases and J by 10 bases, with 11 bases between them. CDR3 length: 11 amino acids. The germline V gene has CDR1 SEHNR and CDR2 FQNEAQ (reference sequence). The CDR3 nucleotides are TGTGCCAGCACCGCTTCCGCAGAGCAGTTCTTC. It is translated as CASTASAEQFF.